The sample holds many counts of the clone carrying this T cell receptor (beta chain). Germline V gene lookup returns CDR1 PRHDT and CDR2 FYEKMQ (reference sequence). With 5 bases removed from V and 4 bases from J, the gap between germline ends came to 9 bases. This CDR3 comprises 12 residues. This entry belongs to a study of blood T cells in healthy people across ages. The authors ran a second PCR of roughly 6 to 11 cycles using a sample-barcoded 5' primer and a J-beta primer mix. TCRdb recomputed calls from the 5' RACE reads with MiXCR, one row per CDR3 protein. The sample has about a million distinct CDR3 sequences, 51% seen once.

The rearrangement uses TRBV13 and TRBJ2-7; D remains unclear. The sequencing sample was made of blood. This clonotype was obtained from a woman aged 55 to 70 in good health. CDR3 sequence: CASSRTKYEQYF. CDR3 nucleotide sequence: TGTGCCAGCAGCCGGACGAAATACGAGCAGTACTTC. Full variable domain (missing parts from reference TRBV13 and TRBJ2-7): AAGVIQSPRHLIKEKRETATLKCYPIPRHDTVYWYQQGPGQDPQFLISFYEKMQSDKGSIPDRFSAQQFSDYHSELNMSSLELGDSALYFCASSRTKYEQYFGPGTRLTVT.